Shown below are 24 T cell receptor beta chains from a single sample sequenced in a study of graft-versus-host responses after intestinal transplantation. Clones were sequenced by immunoSEQ multiplex PCR, and TCRdb holds only the in-frame ones, with some missing. The top ten clones hold around 0.9% of a sample with some 23,000 clones, approximately 82% of them seen once. Their recognized antigens are unknown. The sequencing used unstimulated CD8+ T cells sorted from spleen or lymph node cells, collected before transplant. Source of these receptors: a human donor who was the organ donor for an intestinal transplant.

V usage is TRBV19 and J usage is TRBJ1-2; maybe TRBD1 (5 bases). The V end was cut by 6 bases, the J end by 4 bases, with 9 bases between. The CDR3 loop spans 12 amino acids. CDR1 and CDR2 (germline): LNHDA, SQIVND (reference sequence). The CDR3 region is CASRRDLYGYTF. In DNA form, the CDR3 reads TGTGCCAGTAGACGGGACCTCTATGGCTACACCTTC.

The chain joins TRBV4-1 to TRBJ1-1; D is perhaps TRBD1 (5 bases). With 0 bases removed from V and 5 bases from J, the gap between germline ends came to 13 bases. CDR3 length: 15 amino acids. Germline CDR1 MGHRA, CDR2 YSYEKL. The CDR3 is CASSQEQRAGTEAFF. CDR3 sequence (DNA): TGCGCCAGCAGCCAAGAACAGCGGGCAGGGACTGAAGCTTTCTTT.

This clone is large within its sample. The V gene is TRBV7-9, the J gene TRBJ1-2, with unresolved D. CDR3 length equals 13 residues. V dropped 2 bases and J dropped 4 bases, with 8 bases sitting between them. Germline V lookup: CDR1 SEHNR, CDR2 FQNEAQ (reference sequence). The CDR3 is CASSLSVSYGYTF. As DNA, the CDR3 is TGTGCCAGCAGCTTATCCGTGAGCTATGGCTACACCTTC.

The chain has TRBV11-2 and TRBJ2-1; 7 bases are shared with TRBD2. The ends lost 1 base at V and 4 bases at J; junction bases unmatched: 7. CDR1 is SGHAT and CDR2 is FQNNGV in the germline V gene. This CDR3 is 16 amino acids long. The CDR3 loop reads CASSLGGWEGYNEQFF. CDR3 bases: TGTGCCAGCAGCTTAGGGGGGTGGGAGGGGTACAATGAGCAGTTCTTC.

This clone was counted between two and nine times. The chain combines TRBV27 with TRBJ1-1; D perhaps matches TRBD1 (5 bases). Trimming shortened V by 6 bases and J by 5 bases, and 13 bases separated the two germline ends. There are 13 residues in the CDR3. The V gene's germline CDR1 is MNHEY and CDR2 SMNVEV (reference sequence). The CDR3 here is CASSWTGGTEAFF. The CDR3 DNA follows: TGTGCCAGCAGCTGGACGGGGGGGACTGAAGCTTTCTTT.

A single count supports this clone. The chain carries TRBV6-4 and TRBJ2-7, with TRBD2 identical over 9 bases. The ends lost 0 bases at V and 5 bases at J; junction bases unmatched: 11. Germline CDR1 is MRHNA and CDR2 is SNTAGT. The CDR3 has 17 residues. The CDR3, as DNA: TGTGCCAGCAGTGACTCGAGGCGGCTAGCGGGAAGACACGAGCAGTACTTC. As protein: CASSDSRRLAGRHEQYF.

This clone was picked up a small number of times. This chain links TRBV7-9 with TRBJ1-1; D possibly corresponds to TRBD1 (6 bases). Germline V gene sequence: CDR1 SEHNR, CDR2 FQNEAQ (reference sequence). The CDR3 sequence is 15 residues long. The V and J ends lost 2 bases and 0 bases respectively, with 10 bases between them. The CDR3, as DNA: TGTGCCAGCAGCTTAACGGGGGCTATGAACACTGAAGCTTTCTTT. Its protein is CASSLTGAMNTEAFF. The whole variable domain, remainder taken from reference TRBV7-9 and TRBJ1-1, is DTGVSQNPRHKITKRGQNVTFRCDPISEHNRLYWYRQTLGQGPEFLTYFQNEAQLEKSRLLSDRFSAERPKGSFSTLEIQRTEQGDSAMYLCASSLTGAMNTEAFFGQGTRLTVV.

The J gene is TRBJ1-2, the V gene TRBV5-5; D uncertain. CDR1 and CDR2 (germline): SGHKS, YYEKEE (reference sequence). V lost 1 base and J 4 bases, leaving 14 bases between the germline ends. The CDR3 is 15 amino acids. DNA for the CDR3: TGTGCCAGCAGCTTGCCCACTCCTGACCTCTATGGCTACACCTTC. It specifies CASSLPTPDLYGYTF.

A few counts support this clone. This CDR3 is CASSHTAGTYEQYF. The CDR3 DNA reads as TGCGCCAGCAGCCATACGGCCGGAACCTACGAGCAGTACTTC. J is TRBJ2-7 and V is TRBV4-3; D call uncertain. The CDR3 has 14 amino acids. V lost 3 bases and J lost 2, with 11 bases in between. Germline-derived CDR1 and CDR2 are LGHNA and YSLEER.

The rearrangement links TRBV11-3 to TRBJ1-3; D ambiguous. Trimming took off 1 base at V and 11 bases at J, with 9 bases between the two ends. Germline V gene data show CDR1 as SGHNT and CDR2 as YENEEA. The CDR3 has 12 residues. The CDR3 DNA sequence: TGTGCCAGCAGCTTAGCGGGCGGATCCATATATTTT. Protein: CASSLAGGSIYF. Complete variable domain (other parts from reference TRBV11-3 and TRBJ1-3): EAGVVQSPRYKIIEKKQPVAFWCNPISGHNTLYWYLQNLGQGPELLIRYENEEAVDDSQLPKDRFSAERLKGVDSTLKIQPAELGDSAVYLCASSLAGGSIYFGEGSWLTVV.

This clone has just one count. V is TRBV15 and J is TRBJ1-5, with D maybe TRBD1 (5 bases). Germline CDR1 LNHNV, CDR2 YYDKDF (reference sequence). V shed 5 bases and J shed 2 bases, with 10 bases lying between them. There are 14 residues in the CDR3. The CDR3 loop reads CATSRRDGNQPQHF. The CDR3 region has the DNA TGTGCCACCAGCCGCAGGGACGGCAATCAGCCCCAGCATTTT.

V gene TRBV7-9 combines with J gene TRBJ2-3, with D possibly TRBD2 on 7 matching bases. CDR1 is SEHNR and CDR2 is FQNEAQ in the germline V gene (reference sequence). The CDR3 loop spans 17 amino acids. V was cut by 5 bases and J by 3 bases, with 21 bases left in between. The CDR3 nucleotides are TGTGCCAGCAGCCCCTCGGGGGGCCCGACCCGAACAGATACGCAGTATTTT. Protein: CASSPSGGPTRTDTQYF.

The genes are TRBV9 and TRBJ1-1, with D uncertain. V gave up 0 bases and J gave up 4 bases, with 10 bases separating them. Germline V gene lookup returns CDR1 SGDLS and CDR2 YYNGEE. The CDR3 spans 14 residues. The CDR3 coding sequence is TGTGCCAGCAGCGTAGATCTGGGTGGCACTGAAGCTTTCTTT. The encoded protein is CASSVDLGGTEAFF. Combining the CDR3 with reference TRBV9 and TRBJ1-1 gives the whole variable domain DSGVTQTPKHLITATGQRVTLRCSPRSGDLSVYWYQQSLDQGLQFLIQYYNGEERAKGNILERFSAQQFPDLHSELNLSSLELGDSALYFCASSVDLGGTEAFFGQGTRLTVV.

The chain employs TRBV6-5 and TRBJ2-3; 7 nucleotides align to TRBD2. The CDR3 loop spans 14 amino acids. From germline, CDR1 is MNHEY and CDR2 SVGAGI. Unmatched junction bases numbered 1, after V lost 3 bases and J lost 1 base. CDR3 DNA sequence: TGTGCCAGCAGTTATGGACTAGGCACAGATACGCAGTATTTT. It translates to CASSYGLGTDTQYF.

The rearrangement joins TRBV10-1 to TRBJ2-5; TRBD2 matches 13 bases. The CDR3 is 17 amino acids. J lost 5 bases, V lost 3 bases, and 9 bases had no gene match. Germline V CDR1 and CDR2: WNHNN, SYGVQD (reference sequence). DNA for the CDR3: TGCGCCAGCAGTGACGGGACTAGCGGGGAGGCCGGGGAGACCCAGTACTTC. This translates into CASSDGTSGEAGETQYF.

V and J are TRBV10-2 and TRBJ2-2; D gene uncertain. V was pared by 0 bases and J by 4 bases, with 9 bases between. The CDR3 length is 15 residues. The germline gives CDR1 WSHSY, CDR2 SAAADI. CDR3 bases: TGCGCCAGCAGTGAGTCTTTCGGCGGCACCGGGGAGCTGTTTTTT. Translation gives CASSESFGGTGELFF.

The chain couples TRBV14 to TRBJ2-7, with D possibly being TRBD2 (6 bases). Germline CDR1 SGHDN, CDR2 FVKESK. The V and J ends lost 1 base and 2 bases respectively, with 9 bases between them. The CDR3 is 14 amino acids. CDR3 sequence reads: CASSQGRGAYEQYF. The CDR3 bases are TGTGCCAGCAGCCAAGGGCGGGGAGCCTACGAGCAGTACTTC.

The rearrangement joins TRBV19 to TRBJ2-7, with TRBD2 matching 12 bases. The V gene's germline CDR1 is LNHDA and CDR2 SQIVND (reference sequence). Unmatched junction bases numbered 4, after V lost 4 bases and J lost 6 bases. CDR3 length: 14 residues. This CDR3 is CASSTSGRASEQYF. The CDR3 DNA reads TGTGCCAGTAGTACTAGCGGGAGGGCCTCCGAGCAGTACTTC.

This clone was seen a handful of times. The chain is built from TRBV19 and TRBJ1-5; D possibly corresponds to TRBD1 (6 bases). The length of the CDR3 is 16 residues. V shed 3 bases and J shed 1 base, with 13 bases lying between them. Germline values: CDR1 LNHDA, CDR2 SQIVND (reference sequence). The DNA for the CDR3 is TGTGCCAGTAGTATGGGGCTTAGGGGGAGCAATCAGCCCCAGCATTTT. Residues: CASSMGLRGSNQPQHF.

This clone has more than one count but fewer than ten. The CDR3 nucleotides read TGTGCCAGCAGTTTAGCGGGGGGCCTCTACGAGCAGTACTTC. Translation gives CASSLAGGLYEQYF. V usage is TRBV27 and J usage is TRBJ2-7, with TRBD2 matching over 8 bases. Trimming removed 2 bases from V and 3 bases from J; junction bases left unmatched: 3. The CDR3 spans 14 residues. The V gene's germline CDR1 is MNHEY and CDR2 SMNVEV (reference sequence).

Only one count was recorded for this clone. The gene calls are TRBV27 and TRBJ1-2; no reliable D call. The CDR3 spans 18 residues. The V gene lost 1 base and the J gene lost 4 bases, with 22 bases spanning the gap. Germline loops: CDR1 MNHEY, CDR2 SMNVEV (reference sequence). CDR3 DNA sequence: TGTGCCAGCAGTTTATGGAACGGAGGTTTCCCTGGATTCTATGGCTACACCTTC. Its translation is CASSLWNGGFPGFYGYTF.

The chain joins TRBV5-1 to TRBJ1-4; D perhaps matches TRBD1 (5 bases). This CDR3 comprises 13 residues. Trimming shortened V by 0 bases and J by 12 bases, and 12 bases separated the two germline ends. Germline-derived CDR1 and CDR2 are SGHRS and YFSETQ. CDR3 region: CASSLVRGSELFF. CDR3 nucleotide sequence: TGCGCCAGCAGCTTGGTAAGGGGATCCGAACTGTTTTTT.

The DNA for the CDR3 is TGCGCCAGCAGCCAAGAGGTAGTTAGCCGTACGCAGTATTTT. Translating gives CASSQEVVSRTQYF. The J gene is TRBJ2-3, the V gene TRBV4-3, with no clear D. V gave up 0 bases and J gave up 8 bases, with 12 bases separating them. The CDR3 runs 14 residues. Germline V gene sequence: CDR1 LGHNA, CDR2 YSLEER.

V usage is TRBV4-1 and J usage is TRBJ1-4, with a possible D match to TRBD1 (6 bases). CDR1 and CDR2 from the germline V gene are MGHRA and YSYEKL. The CDR3 loop spans 14 amino acids. Trimming stripped 5 bases from V and 8 bases from J, with 15 bases between. The CDR3 sequence: CASSIGGRGEKLFF. Written as DNA, the CDR3 is TGCGCCAGCAGCATCGGGGGGCGCGGAGAAAAACTGTTTTTT.